Listed here are 26 T cell receptor beta chains from one sample, sequenced in a study of beta chain features in type 1 diabetes. Every bit of the isolated RNA underwent reverse transcription, so sequencing read expressed TCRB transcripts. Some clones are missing from TCRdb's copy, which holds only in-frame ones; the method was immunoSEQ multiplex PCR. The sample carries about 340,000 clones, roughly 8% recorded once. Sequencing was done on a sample of central memory CD4+ T cells from blood. All receptors come from a woman under 30 in good health.

This clone has just a few counts. The chain recombines TRBV4-2 with TRBJ2-3; TRBD2 aligns across 10 bases. The CDR3 has 15 residues. With V trimmed by 2 bases and J by 3 bases, 2 bases remained unmatched. Germline V gene sequence: CDR1 LGHNA, CDR2 YNFKEQ. The CDR3 loop is CASSQPSGRTDTQYF. The CDR3 DNA sequence: TGTGCCAGCAGCCAACCTAGCGGGAGAACAGATACGCAGTATTTT.

The J gene is TRBJ2-1, the V gene TRBV28; TRBD2 agrees at 11 bases. Germline CDR1 and CDR2: MDHEN and SYDVKM. Trimming at V came to 6 bases and at J to 8 bases, leaving 6 bases not matched to a gene. This CDR3 is 14 amino acids long. The CDR3 loop is CASRTSGIGYEQFF. The CDR3 DNA reads TGTGCCAGCAGGACTAGCGGGATAGGCTATGAGCAGTTCTTC.

A few counts support this clone. The chain recombines TRBV9 with TRBJ1-2, with D uncertain. Per the germline V gene, CDR1 is SGDLS and CDR2 is YYNGEE. Trimming left V 5 bases short and J 6 bases short, with 17 bases between. This CDR3 comprises 14 residues. CDR3 DNA: TGTGCCAGCAGTAGTAGAGAGCCAGACGATGGCTACACCTTC. This encodes CASSSREPDDGYTF.

This clone was seen a handful of times. The rearrangement joins TRBV11-1 to TRBJ1-5, with D unclear. V was clipped by 1 base and J by 5 bases, with 6 bases between them. Germline assignment: CDR1 SGHAT and CDR2 FQDESV (reference sequence). This CDR3 region has 13 residues. CDR3 DNA sequence: TGTGCCAGCAGCTTAGGCATAGATCAGCCCCAGCATTTT. Amino acids: CASSLGIDQPQHF.

V gene TRBV29-1 combines with J gene TRBJ2-7, with D possibly TRBD2 on 6 matching bases. Germline loops: CDR1 SQVTM, CDR2 ANQGSEA. This CDR3 spans 13 amino acids. V was shortened by 4 bases and J by 0 bases, with 10 bases between the two germline ends. CDR3 in amino acids: CSVGGDGSYEQYF. The CDR3 DNA reads TGCAGCGTTGGGGGGGACGGCTCCTACGAGCAGTACTTC.

This clone has more than one count but fewer than ten. The V gene is TRBV9, the J gene TRBJ1-4; D is uncertain. Trimming took off 4 bases at V and 7 bases at J, with 17 bases between the two ends. This CDR3 has 15 amino acids. Germline V gives CDR1 SGDLS, CDR2 YYNGEE. DNA for the CDR3: TGTGCCAGCAGCCCTCGTACCGGTGTACGTGAAAAACTGTTTTTT. Protein sequence: CASSPRTGVREKLFF.

This clone has a handful of counts. The CDR3 region has the DNA TGTGCCAGCAGCTTAAGGTCGGTGCATAGGAGCTCTGGGGCCAACGTCCTGACTTTC. Protein: CASSLRSVHRSSGANVLTF. The gene calls are TRBV7-2 and TRBJ2-6; D is undetermined. Germline values: CDR1 SGHTA, CDR2 FQGNSA. This CDR3 is 19 amino acids long. With 2 bases removed from V and 0 bases from J, the gap between germline ends came to 17 bases.

This clone was seen at least ten times. The chain links TRBV5-1 to TRBJ2-5; D ambiguous. CDR3 size: 13 residues. Trimming removed 0 bases at V and 5 bases at J, with 8 bases between. Germline V gene sequence: CDR1 SGHRS, CDR2 YFSETQ. CDR3 amino acids: CASSLAPRETQYF. CDR3 sequence (DNA): TGCGCCAGCAGCTTGGCCCCGCGGGAGACCCAGTACTTC. Full variable domain (missing parts from reference TRBV5-1 and TRBJ2-5): KAGVTQTPRYLIKTRGQQVTLSCSPISGHRSVSWYQQTPGQGLQFLFEYFSETQRNKGNFPGRFSGRQFSNSRSEMNVSTLELGDSALYLCASSLAPRETQYFGPGTRLLVL.

The V gene is TRBV2, the J gene TRBJ1-1, with D perhaps TRBD1 (5 bases). Trimming shortened V by 4 bases and J by 4 bases, and 10 bases separated the two germline ends. The CDR3 has 13 amino acids. Germline-derived CDR1 and CDR2 are SNHLY and FYNNEI. CDR3 coding DNA: TGTGCCAGCAGTGGAGACAGACTCACTGAAGCTTTCTTT. Translation: CASSGDRLTEAFF.

This chain connects TRBV6-5 to TRBJ1-5; tentatively, D is TRBD1 (6 bases). Deletions cut 7 bases from V and 3 bases from J, with 10 bases between. Germline assignment: CDR1 MNHEY and CDR2 SVGAGI. The CDR3 covers 13 residues. CDR3 DNA: TGTGCCAGCATGCGACAGGCCAATCAGCCCCAGCATTTT. Protein sequence: CASMRQANQPQHF.

In this sample, this clone turned up a few times. The same CDR3 arises from other DNA sequences in this sample as well. V usage is TRBV2 and J usage is TRBJ1-2; 7 nucleotides agree with TRBD1. V was clipped by 6 bases and J by 4 bases; unmatched bases: 5. The CDR3 totals 13 residues. Germline values: CDR1 SNHLY, CDR2 FYNNEI. In DNA form, the CDR3 reads TGTGCCAGCAGGCAGGGGGAAGGCTATGGCTACACCTTC. This codes for CASRQGEGYGYTF.

Worth noting for this clone: The sample contains more than one DNA sequence encoding this CDR3. This sequence joins TRBV20-1 and TRBJ2-7; perhaps TRBD1 as D (6 bases). V was pared by 5 bases and J by 3 bases, with 8 bases between. The germline V gene has CDR1 DFQATT and CDR2 SNEGSKA (reference sequence). This CDR3 region has 11 residues. The CDR3 spells CSALDSYEQYF. The CDR3, as DNA: TGCAGTGCTTTGGACAGCTACGAGCAGTACTTC.

This clone has only a few counts. The rearrangement uses TRBV9 and TRBJ2-4; 15 bases match TRBD2. V shed 1 base and J 8 bases; nucleotides not matched to a gene: 7. Germline values: CDR1 SGDLS, CDR2 YYNGEE. CDR3 length: 17 amino acids. CDR3 loop: CASSVTPGLAGGDIQYF. The CDR3 nucleotides are TGTGCCAGCAGCGTAACCCCGGGACTAGCGGGAGGAGACATTCAGTACTTC.

The V and J genes are TRBV5-1 and TRBJ2-1; a possible D gene is TRBD2 (6 bases). Per germline, CDR1 SGHRS and CDR2 YFSETQ. V lost 0 bases to trimming and J lost 8 bases, with 18 bases between them. The CDR3 runs to 16 residues. CDR3 in amino acids: CASSLGGFGGTDEQFF. For the CDR3, the DNA is TGCGCCAGCAGCTTGGGCGGGTTCGGCGGGACGGATGAGCAGTTCTTC.

This clone was counted only a few times. The chain has TRBV7-8 and TRBJ1-5; perhaps TRBD1 as D (6 bases). Between the trimmed V and J ends, which lost 5 bases and 2 bases, there was a span of 16 bases. Germline V CDR1 and CDR2: SGHVS, FQNEAQ. The CDR3 is made up of 16 amino acids. The CDR3 loop is CASSGQQGNGNQPQHF. CDR3 DNA: TGTGCCAGCAGCGGCCAGCAGGGGAATGGCAATCAGCCCCAGCATTTT.

This chain uses TRBV7-9 with TRBJ2-3, with 8 nucleotides matching TRBD2. Germline V gene lookup returns CDR1 SEHNR and CDR2 FQNEAQ (reference sequence). This CDR3 is 15 amino acids long. Losses at the gene ends were 5 bases for V and 4 bases for J; bases not matched to a gene: 8. The CDR3 is CASSRSGSWADTQYF. In nucleotides, the CDR3 is TGTGCCAGCAGCCGCAGCGGGAGTTGGGCAGATACGCAGTATTTT.

This chain links TRBV19 with TRBJ2-2, with 15 bases lining up with TRBD2. This CDR3 spans 18 amino acids. CDR1 and CDR2 (germline): LNHDA, SQIVND (reference sequence). V gave up 4 bases and J gave up 0 bases; unmatched junction bases: 3. CDR3 loop: CASSKGLAGGSNTGELFF. The CDR3 nucleotides read TGTGCCAGTAGTAAGGGACTAGCGGGAGGCTCGAACACCGGGGAGCTGTTTTTT.

A word on this clone: Different DNA sequences within this sample yield the same CDR3. This sequence joins TRBV7-2 and TRBJ2-3, with 8 nucleotides matching TRBD2. V lost 5 bases and J lost 1; bases outside the gene matches: 5. Germline CDR1 is SGHTA and CDR2 is FQGNSA. The CDR3 has 15 amino acids. CDR3: CASSLPTSGTDTQYF. The CDR3, as DNA: TGTGCCAGCAGCCTCCCGACTAGCGGCACAGATACGCAGTATTTT.

The chain uses TRBV7-8 and TRBJ2-7; TRBD1 aligns across 9 bases. The CDR3 totals 15 residues. CDR1 SGHVS and CDR2 FQNEAQ come from the germline V gene. V lost 5 bases to trimming and J lost 5 bases; unmatched junction nucleotides: 10. The CDR3, as DNA: TGTGCCAGCAGCCAAAGTCTGGACAGGGGCCACGAGCAGTACTTC. It codes for CASSQSLDRGHEQYF.

There are a few counts of this clone. One end of the junction varies from germline; a read error may be responsible. V usage is TRBV28 and J usage is TRBJ2-2; D not resolved. CDR3 length equals 16 residues. Germline V gene lookup returns CDR1 MDHEN and CDR2 SYDVKM. CDR3 residues: CASSLSRPPNTGELFF. The CDR3 region has the DNA TGTGCCAGCAGCTTATCGCGCCCACCGAACACCGGGGAGCTGTTTTTT.

This sequence joins TRBV6-4 and TRBJ1-5; TRBD1 matches at 10 bases. Trimming cost V 2 bases and J 11 bases; bases outside gene matches: 6. Germline CDR1 reads MRHNA; CDR2 reads SNTAGT. There are 14 residues in the CDR3. The CDR3 bases are TGTGCCAGCAGTGACGGGACAGGGGATCGTGCCCAGCATTTT. Translation: CASSDGTGDRAQHF.

This clone was seen many times. This sequence joins TRBV7-2 and TRBJ2-2; no reliable D call. This CDR3 contains 14 residues. Trimming pared 7 bases from V and 6 bases from J, leaving 15 bases between. CDR1 and CDR2 (germline): SGHTA, FQGNSA. The CDR3 region is CASTPNPEPGELFF. In DNA form, the CDR3 reads TGTGCCAGCACCCCCAATCCGGAACCCGGGGAGCTGTTTTTT.

This clone has just a few counts. This CDR3 reads CASSPEVGQYF. CDR3 nucleotide sequence: TGTGCCAGCAGCCCGGAGGTCGGGCAGTATTTT. The V gene is TRBV7-9, the J gene TRBJ2-3; D possibly corresponds to TRBD2 (5 bases). Germline CDR1 reads SEHNR; CDR2 reads FQNEAQ (reference sequence). Trimming took off 5 bases at V and 11 bases at J, with 11 bases between the two ends. The CDR3 contains 11 residues.

The gene calls are TRBV4-2 and TRBJ1-5; no clear D gene. Germline V gene lookup returns CDR1 LGHNA and CDR2 YNFKEQ. Trimming pared 0 bases from V and 3 bases from J, leaving 9 bases between. The CDR3 has 15 residues. CDR3 loop: CASSQEGSNNQPQHF. In DNA, the CDR3 is TGTGCCAGCAGCCAAGAAGGCAGCAACAATCAGCCCCAGCATTTT.

The rearrangement links TRBV6-5 to TRBJ1-4; TRBD1 might be the D (5 bases). The CDR3 length is 14 residues. Germline CDR1 and CDR2: MNHEY and SVGAGI. V was pared by 6 bases and J by 5 bases, with 13 bases between. This CDR3 reads CASRRGRENEKLFF. CDR3 nucleotides: TGTGCCAGCAGGAGGGGCAGGGAGAATGAAAAACTGTTTTTT.

CDR3 in amino acids: CASTTGNTGELFF. CDR3 coding DNA: TGCGCTTCAACTACGGGGAACACCGGGGAGCTGTTTTTT. The genes are TRBV5-1 and TRBJ2-2; no definite D call. CDR3 length: 13 residues. Germline CDR1 is SGHRS and CDR2 is YFSETQ. Full variable domain (missing parts from reference TRBV5-1 and TRBJ2-2): KAGVTQTPRYLIKTRGQQVTLSCSPISGHRSVSWYQQTPGQGLQFLFEYFSETQRNKGNFPGRFSGRQFSNSRSEMNVSTLELGDSALYLCASTTGNTGELFFGEGSRLTVL.